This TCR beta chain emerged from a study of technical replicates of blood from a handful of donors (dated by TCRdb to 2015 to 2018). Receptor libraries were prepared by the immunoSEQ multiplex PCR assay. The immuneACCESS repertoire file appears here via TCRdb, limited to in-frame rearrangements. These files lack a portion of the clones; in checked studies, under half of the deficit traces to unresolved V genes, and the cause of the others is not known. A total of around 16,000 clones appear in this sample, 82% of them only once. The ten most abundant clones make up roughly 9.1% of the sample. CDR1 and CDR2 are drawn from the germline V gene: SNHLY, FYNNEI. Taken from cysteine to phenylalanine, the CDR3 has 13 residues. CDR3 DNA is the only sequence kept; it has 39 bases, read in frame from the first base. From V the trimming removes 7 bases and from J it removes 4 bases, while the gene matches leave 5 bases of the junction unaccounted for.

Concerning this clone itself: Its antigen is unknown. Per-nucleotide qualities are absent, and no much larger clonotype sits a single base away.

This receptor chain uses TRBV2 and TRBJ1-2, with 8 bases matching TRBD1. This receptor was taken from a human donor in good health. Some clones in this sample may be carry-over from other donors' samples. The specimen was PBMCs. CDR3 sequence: CASIQGAIYGYTF. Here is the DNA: TGTGCCAGCATCCAGGGGGCTATCTATGGCTACACCTTC. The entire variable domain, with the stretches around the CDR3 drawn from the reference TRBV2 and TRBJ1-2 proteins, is EPEVTQTPSHQVTQMGQEVILRCVPISNHLYFYWYRQILGQKVEFLVSFYNNEISEKSEIFDDQFSVERPDGSNFTLKIRSTKLEDSAMYFCASIQGAIYGYTFGSGTRLTVV.